The rows below give T cell receptor beta chains drawn from one sample of a study of cytomegalovirus exposure and HLA in healthy donors. TCRdb's table, derived via immunoSEQ multiplex PCR, lists solely in-frame clones and lacks some. Among around 120,000 clones, around four fifths were seen once, and the ten largest hold about 2.9%. Specimen: PBMCs. All receptors come from a boy between 2 and 10 years old in good health and CMV-seronegative. CDR3s include the opening cysteine and the closing phenylalanine or tryptophan. The order of the fields is V gene, J gene, clone size, D gene, CDR3 length, CDR3 protein, CDR3 DNA. D genes are given only for firm matches. The listing skips clone size in some rows; elsewhere it reads once, few, many or a size class.

V: TRBV20-1; J: TRBJ2-7; size: .; D: TRBD1; length: 11; CDR3: CSWAGGREQYF; DNA: TGCAGTTGGGCAGGGGGCCGGGAGCAGTACTTC
V: TRBV18; J: TRBJ2-5; size: once; D: TRBD2; length: 17; CDR3: CASSPLSRTSGQETQYF; DNA: TGTGCCAGCTCACCCCTTTCACGGACTAGCGGGCAAGAGACCCAGTACTTC
V: TRBV5-6; J: TRBJ1-5; size: .; D: .; length: 13; CDR3: CASSITPGQPQHF; DNA: TGTGCCAGCAGCATCACCCCAGGTCAGCCCCAGCATTTT
V: TRBV21-1; J: TRBJ1-5; size: .; D: .; length: 18; CDR3: CASSKAGTGGPPNQPQHF; DNA: TGTGCCAGCAGCAAAGCGGGGACAGGGGGGCCCCCCAATCAGCCCCAGCATTTT
V: TRBV19; J: TRBJ2-4; size: few; D: .; length: 16; CDR3: CASSIGDSQPKNIQYF; DNA: TGTGCCAGTAGTATAGGGGACTCCCAGCCAAAAAACATTCAGTACTTC
V: TRBV19; J: TRBJ2-2; size: .; D: .; length: 11; CDR3: CATGITGELFF; DNA: TGTGCCACGGGGATCACCGGGGAGCTGTTTTTT
V: TRBV19; J: TRBJ2-3; size: once; D: TRBD2; length: 19; CDR3: CASSPRFGERGRPTDTQYF; DNA: TGTGCCAGTAGTCCCCGCTTCGGGGAGCGCGGGAGGCCCACAGATACGCAGTATTTT
V: TRBV10-3; J: TRBJ2-1; size: once; D: TRBD2; length: 17; CDR3: CAISAAGTSNGYNEQFF; DNA: TGTGCCATCAGTGCTGCCGGGACTAGCAATGGGTACAATGAGCAGTTCTTC
V: TRBV13; J: TRBJ2-1; size: .; D: TRBD1; length: 13; CDR3: CASSLTQGLGQFF; DNA: TGTGCCAGCAGCCTAACACAGGGGTTAGGGCAGTTCTTC
V: TRBV27; J: TRBJ2-7; size: .; D: TRBD2; length: 16; CDR3: CASSPQTSGDIYEQYF; DNA: TGTGCCAGCAGTCCTCAGACTAGCGGGGACATCTACGAGCAGTACTTC
V: TRBV4-1; J: TRBJ1-4; size: .; D: TRBD1; length: 15; CDR3: CASSQTGQYNEKLFF; DNA: TGCGCCAGCAGCCAGACGGGACAGTACAATGAAAAACTGTTTTTT
V: TRBV6-5; J: TRBJ2-2; size: .; D: .; length: 14; CDR3: CASRAGQHTGELFF; DNA: TGTGCCAGCAGGGCGGGACAGCACACCGGGGAGCTGTTTTTT
V: TRBV27; J: TRBJ2-3; size: .; D: .; length: 14; CDR3: CASSFLTGKDTQYF; DNA: TGTGCCAGCAGTTTTTTAACGGGGAAGGATACGCAGTATTTT
V: TRBV19; J: TRBJ2-2; size: once; D: .; length: 11; CDR3: CASDRTGELFF; DNA: TGTGCCAGTGACAGGACCGGGGAGCTGTTTTTT
V: TRBV9; J: TRBJ2-5; size: .; D: TRBD2; length: 16; CDR3: CASSRPSGRAGETQYF; DNA: TGTGCCAGCAGCAGACCTAGCGGGAGGGCCGGGGAGACCCAGTACTTC
V: TRBV9; J: TRBJ2-7; size: .; D: TRBD2; length: 15; CDR3: CASNPSGGSGGEQYF; DNA: TGTGCCAGCAACCCTAGCGGGGGGTCCGGGGGGGAGCAGTACTTC
V: TRBV19; J: TRBJ1-5; size: once; D: .; length: 14; CDR3: CASSIQRRDQPQHF; DNA: TGTGCCAGTAGTATCCAAAGGAGGGACCAGCCCCAGCATTTT
V: TRBV7-9; J: TRBJ2-5; size: .; D: .; length: 14; CDR3: CASSFSGYQETQYF; DNA: TGTGCCAGCAGCTTCTCGGGGTACCAAGAGACCCAGTACTTC
V: TRBV6-1; J: TRBJ2-1; size: few; D: .; length: 15; CDR3: CASSKSGTGSHEQFF; DNA: TGTGCCAGCAGTAAATCCGGGACTGGGTCCCATGAGCAGTTCTTC
V: TRBV2; J: TRBJ2-1; size: few; D: TRBD1; length: 15; CDR3: CARTTGTGDSNEQFF; DNA: TGTGCCAGGACTACCGGGACAGGGGACAGCAATGAGCAGTTCTTC
V: TRBV7-9; J: TRBJ1-1; size: .; D: .; length: 14; CDR3: CASSLTETNTEAFF; DNA: TGTGCCAGCAGCTTGACAGAGACGAACACTGAAGCTTTCTTT
V: TRBV30; J: TRBJ1-2; size: .; D: .; length: 13; CDR3: CAWSLEGYYGYTF; DNA: TGTGCCTGGAGTCTGGAGGGATACTATGGCTACACCTTC
V: TRBV2; J: TRBJ2-3; size: .; D: .; length: 12; CDR3: CASGPFSDTQYF; DNA: TGTGCCAGCGGCCCCTTTTCAGATACGCAGTATTTT
V: TRBV4-1; J: TRBJ2-1; size: .; D: .; length: 17; CDR3: CASSQEPFPQVYNEQFF; DNA: TGCGCCAGCAGCCAAGAACCCTTCCCCCAGGTATACAATGAGCAGTTCTTC
V: TRBV19; J: TRBJ1-2; size: .; D: .; length: 12; CDR3: CASSLRSDGYTF; DNA: TGTGCCAGTAGTCTCCGGTCCGATGGCTACACCTTC
V: TRBV5-4; J: TRBJ2-7; size: .; D: TRBD2; length: 16; CDR3: CASSLWLAGGLDEQYF; DNA: TGTGCCAGCAGCTTGTGGCTAGCGGGGGGGCTGGACGAGCAGTACTTC